This entry lists 17 T cell receptor beta chains sequenced from one sample in a study of shared clonotypes between healthy human individuals (dated by TCRdb to 2020 to 2021). Libraries came from the immunoSEQ multiplex PCR assay. In its TCRdb copy, this immuneACCESS table keeps in-frame sequences only and misses some clones. Where compared with another copy, unresolved V genes explain less than half of these, and the others have no known cause. The table for this sample lists hundreds of thousands of clones; almost 97% of them were counted only once. Clones ranked in the top ten supply approximately 0.062% of the sample. The sequencing input was naive CD4+ T cells sorted from blood. The sample's cell subset or site label is to be understood as: CD45RA+ positively selected. Receptors originate from a woman aged 30 to 39 in good health.

This clone was seen just once. The chain joins TRBV7-1 to TRBJ2-4; 7 bases align to TRBD2. TRBV7-1 is assigned to the ORF class and has an uncertain function. CDR3 size: 15 residues. V was clipped by 4 bases and J by 7 bases; unmatched bases: 10. Written as DNA, the CDR3 is TGTGCCAGCAGCTTAGTATCAGGGACTACCAACATTCAGTACTTC. Translated: CASSLVSGTTNIQYF.

The chain joins TRBV6-1 to TRBJ2-7; no reliable D call. V gave up 7 bases and J gave up 3 bases, with 13 bases separating them. The CDR3 is 13 residues long. Germline CDR1 reads MNHNS; CDR2 reads SASEGT. The CDR3 DNA is TGTGCCAGCAACGCGAACCTTCTCTACGAGCAGTACTTC. Protein product: CASNANLLYEQYF.

The V and J genes are TRBV19 and TRBJ2-7, with 8 positions matching TRBD1. There are 13 residues in the CDR3. Germline V gene sequence: CDR1 LNHDA, CDR2 SQIVND (reference sequence). J lost 6 bases, V lost 4 bases, and 5 bases had no gene match. The CDR3 nucleotides read TGTGCCAGTAGTACGGACAGGGTGGCCGAGCAGTACTTC. It is translated as CASSTDRVAEQYF.

The rearrangement joins TRBV28 to TRBJ2-7, with TRBD1 matching 8 bases. The junction had 10 bases not matched to a gene; V was cut back by 4 bases and J by 5 bases. CDR1 and CDR2 from the germline V gene are MDHEN and SYDVKM. The CDR3 runs 15 residues. This CDR3 is CASSSAAGGLDEQYF. For the CDR3, the DNA is TGTGCCAGCAGTTCGGCGGCAGGGGGCCTCGACGAGCAGTACTTC.

The chain uses TRBV29-1 and TRBJ2-2; a possible D gene is TRBD2 (7 bases). The CDR3 spans 15 residues. The V and J ends lost 5 bases and 4 bases respectively, with 17 bases between them. The germline V gene encodes CDR1 SQVTM and CDR2 ANQGSEA. CDR3: CSVLRGGTFTGELFF. CDR3 in DNA: TGCAGCGTTTTGAGGGGGGGCACCTTCACCGGGGAGCTGTTTTTT.

The chain uses TRBV5-1 and TRBJ1-2; 7 bases line up with TRBD1. The germline gives CDR1 SGHRS, CDR2 YFSETQ. The V gene end was trimmed by 3 bases and the J gene end by 9 bases; junction bases not matched to a gene: 8. CDR3 length: 13 residues. The CDR3 is CASSSGQLVSYTF. The CDR3 DNA is TGCGCCAGCAGCTCGGGACAGCTAGTGAGCTACACCTTC.

Note on this clone: Germline and junction disagree at one end, which may indicate a read error. This chain connects TRBV19 to TRBJ1-4; D ambiguous. The CDR3 is 14 amino acids. The germline V gene encodes CDR1 LNHDA and CDR2 SQIVND (reference sequence). In DNA form, the CDR3 reads TGTGCCAGTAGTATGTTGGGGAGTAATGGAAAACTGTTTTTT. It is translated as CASSMLGSNGKLFF. The variable domain in full, with the rest retrieved from reference TRBV19 and TRBJ1-4, is DGGITQSPKYLFRKEGQNVTLSCEQNLNHDAMYWYRQDPGQGLRLIYYSQIVNDFQKGDIAEGYSVSREKKESFPLTVTSAQKNPTAFYLCASSMLGSNGKLFFGSGTQLSVL.

J is TRBJ2-3 and V is TRBV5-6, with D possibly matching TRBD1 (6 bases). The V end was cut by 6 bases, the J end by 2 bases, with 19 bases between. This CDR3 contains 16 residues. Germline CDR1 SGHDT, CDR2 YYEEEE. CDR3: CASTLIGTSNTDTQYF. The CDR3 nucleotides read TGTGCCAGCACCCTGATAGGGACATCTAACACAGATACGCAGTATTTT. Full variable domain (remainder filled in from reference TRBV5-6 and TRBJ2-3): DAGVTQSPTHLIKTRGQQVTLRCSPKSGHDTVSWYQQALGQGPQFIFQYYEEEERQRGNFPDRFSGHQFPNYSSELNVNALLLGDSALYLCASTLIGTSNTDTQYFGPGTRLTVL.

The chain carries TRBV7-9 and TRBJ2-6, with 12 nucleotides matching TRBD2. The germline V gene encodes CDR1 SEHNR and CDR2 FQNEAQ (reference sequence). Trimming removed 1 base from V and 1 base from J; junction bases left unmatched: 5. This CDR3 comprises 19 residues. Here the CDR3 reads CASSLEWTSGISGANVLTF. CDR3 in DNA: TGTGCCAGCAGCTTAGAGTGGACTAGCGGGATATCTGGGGCCAACGTCCTGACTTTC.

A remark on this clone: The identical CDR3 is also encoded by other nucleotide sequences in the sample. This chain uses TRBV28 with TRBJ2-7, with D unclear. The CDR3 sequence is 13 residues long. Germline CDR1 MDHEN, CDR2 SYDVKM. Trimming pared 2 bases from V and 3 bases from J, leaving 8 bases between. The CDR3 region is CASSLGPGYEQYF. CDR3 nucleotide sequence: TGTGCCAGCAGTTTAGGCCCGGGCTACGAGCAGTACTTC.

The genes are TRBV15 and TRBJ1-3; TRBD1 agrees at 9 bases. CDR1 LNHNV and CDR2 YYDKDF come from the germline V gene (reference sequence). This CDR3 has 15 amino acids. V lost 5 bases and J lost 4; bases outside the gene matches: 6. In nucleotides, the CDR3 is TGTGCCACCAGCGTACAGGGGGCGCGGGGAAACACCATATATTTT. Translation: CATSVQGARGNTIYF.

As regards this clone: The same CDR3 arises from other DNA sequences in this sample as well. The chain has TRBV6-5 and TRBJ2-7; 11 positions match TRBD1. The V and J ends lost 5 bases and 4 bases, in that order; junction bases with no gene match: 4. The CDR3 runs to 14 residues. CDR1 and CDR2 from the germline V gene are MNHEY and SVGAGI. The DNA for the CDR3 is TGTGCCAGCAGTCCGGACAGGGGGCTGTACGAGCAGTACTTC. This sequence encodes CASSPDRGLYEQYF.

The CDR3 region is CASRRQGTEYEQYF. CDR3 DNA: TGTGCCAGCCGTCGACAAGGGACGGAGTACGAGCAGTACTTC. The chain combines TRBV6-1 with TRBJ2-7, with D perhaps given as TRBD1 or TRBD2 (5 bases each). The CDR3 totals 14 residues. V was cut by 8 bases and J by 4 bases, with 18 bases left in between. Germline V gene lookup returns CDR1 MNHNS and CDR2 SASEGT.

The gene calls are TRBV6-1 and TRBJ2-7; D remains ambiguous. In germline, CDR1 is MNHNS, CDR2 SASEGT. The CDR3 consists of 14 residues. The V gene lost 5 bases and the J gene lost 4 bases, with 15 bases spanning the gap. The DNA of the CDR3 is TGTGCCAGCAGTCGCGAACTCAAACCTTACGAGCAGTACTTC. Residues: CASSRELKPYEQYF.

The chain employs TRBV28 and TRBJ1-4; D not resolved. This CDR3 has 13 residues. V was cut by 6 bases and J by 5 bases, with 10 bases left in between. The germline V gene has CDR1 MDHEN and CDR2 SYDVKM. The CDR3 spells CASSSYSNEKLFF. CDR3 coding DNA: TGTGCCAGCAGCTCGTATTCGAATGAAAAACTGTTTTTT. Full variable domain (remainder filled in from reference TRBV28 and TRBJ1-4): DVKVTQSSRYLVKRTGEKVFLECVQDMDHENMFWYRQDPGLGLRLIYFSYDVKMKEKGDIPEGYSVSREKKERFSLILESASTNQTSMYLCASSSYSNEKLFFGSGTQLSVL.

J is TRBJ2-7 and V is TRBV6-1; 8 nucleotides agree with TRBD2. Germline trimming cut 2 bases from V and 4 bases from J; bases unmatched to any gene: 10. This CDR3 is built from 16 residues. Germline V CDR1 and CDR2: MNHNS, SASEGT. The CDR3 region has the DNA TGTGCCAGCAGTGAACTAGGAACTAGCGGCAGGTACGAGCAGTACTTC. The encoded protein is CASSELGTSGRYEQYF.

The rearrangement joins TRBV28 to TRBJ1-1; D unclear. Germline CDR1 MDHEN, CDR2 SYDVKM. This CDR3 region has 13 residues. Trimming cost V 5 bases and J 0 bases, with 7 bases left between them. The CDR3 DNA reads TGTGCCAGCAGTGTTAATATGAACACTGAAGCTTTCTTT. It encodes CASSVNMNTEAFF.